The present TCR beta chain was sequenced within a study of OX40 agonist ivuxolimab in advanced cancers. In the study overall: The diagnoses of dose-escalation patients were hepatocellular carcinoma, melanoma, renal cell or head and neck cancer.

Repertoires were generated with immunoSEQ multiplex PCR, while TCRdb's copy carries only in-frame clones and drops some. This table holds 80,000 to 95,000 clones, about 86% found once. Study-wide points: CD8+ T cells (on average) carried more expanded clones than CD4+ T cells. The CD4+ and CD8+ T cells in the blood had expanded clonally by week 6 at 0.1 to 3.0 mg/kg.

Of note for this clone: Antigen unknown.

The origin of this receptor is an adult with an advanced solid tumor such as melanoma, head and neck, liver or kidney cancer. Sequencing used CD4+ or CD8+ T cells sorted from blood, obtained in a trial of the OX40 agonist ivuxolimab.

The CDR3 is CASSRLGAGADQPQHF. The CDR3 DNA reads TGTGCCAGCAGCCGCCTCGGGGCGGGAGCGGATCAGCCCCAGCATTTT. The V and J genes are TRBV7-2 and TRBJ1-5, with TRBD1 as a possible D gene (5 bases). The CDR3 length is 16 residues. V lost 5 bases and J lost 5, with 19 bases in between. Looked up from germline, CDR1 is SGHTA and CDR2 is FQGNSA.